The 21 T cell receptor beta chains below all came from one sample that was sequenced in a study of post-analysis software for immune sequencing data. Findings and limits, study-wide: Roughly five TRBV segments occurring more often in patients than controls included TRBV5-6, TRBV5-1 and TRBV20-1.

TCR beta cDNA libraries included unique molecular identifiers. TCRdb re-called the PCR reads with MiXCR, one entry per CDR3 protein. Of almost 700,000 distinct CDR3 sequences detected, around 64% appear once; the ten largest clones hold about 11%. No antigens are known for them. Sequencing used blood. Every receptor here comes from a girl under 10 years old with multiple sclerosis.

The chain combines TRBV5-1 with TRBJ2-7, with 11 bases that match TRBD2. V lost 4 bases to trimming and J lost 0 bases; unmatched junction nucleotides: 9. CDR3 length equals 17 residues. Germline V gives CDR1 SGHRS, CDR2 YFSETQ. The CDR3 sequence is CASSPPTSGDNSYEQYF. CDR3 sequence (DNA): TGCGCCAGCAGCCCCCCGACTAGCGGGGACAACTCCTACGAGCAGTACTTC.

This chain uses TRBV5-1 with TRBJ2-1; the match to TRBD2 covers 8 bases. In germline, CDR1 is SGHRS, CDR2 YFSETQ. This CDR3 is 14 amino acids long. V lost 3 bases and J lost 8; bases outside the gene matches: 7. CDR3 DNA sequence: TGCGCCAGCAGCTGGTCCGGGACTAGTGATGAGCAGTTCTTC. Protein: CASSWSGTSDEQFF.

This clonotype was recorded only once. The DNA of the CDR3 is TGCGCCAGCAGCTTCATTAAGGGGGCGCGGACTGAAGCTTTCTTT. Translated: CASSFIKGARTEAFF. The chain is built from TRBV5-1 and TRBJ1-1, with 7 bases aligning to TRBD1. Trimming at V came to 2 bases and at J to 5 bases, leaving 9 bases not matched to a gene. The CDR3 loop spans 15 amino acids. Germline V gives CDR1 SGHRS, CDR2 YFSETQ.

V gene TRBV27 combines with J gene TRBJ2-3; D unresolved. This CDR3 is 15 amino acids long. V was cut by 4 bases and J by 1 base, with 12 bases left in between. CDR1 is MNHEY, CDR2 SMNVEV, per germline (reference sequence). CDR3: CASSWMSGGTDTQYF. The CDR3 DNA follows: TGTGCCAGCAGTTGGATGTCTGGGGGCACAGATACGCAGTATTTT.

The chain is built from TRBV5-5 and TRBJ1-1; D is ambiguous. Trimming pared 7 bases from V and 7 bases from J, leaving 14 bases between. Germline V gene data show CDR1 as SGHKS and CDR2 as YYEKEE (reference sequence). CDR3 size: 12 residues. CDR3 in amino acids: CASASVGREAFF. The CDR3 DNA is TGTGCCAGCGCCTCCGTAGGTCGTGAAGCTTTCTTT. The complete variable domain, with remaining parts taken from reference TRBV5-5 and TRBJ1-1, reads DAGVTQSPTHLIKTRGQQVTLRCSPISGHKSVSWYQQVLGQGPQFIFQYYEKEERGRGNFPDRFSARQFPNYSSELNVNALLLGDSALYLCASASVGREAFFGQGTRLTVV.

The CDR3 DNA sequence: TGTGCCAGCAGCCTCCCCCGGCACCGGCACAGGGGTCTAGCCTACGAGCAGTACTTC. This codes for CASSLPRHRHRGLAYEQYF. The rearrangement links TRBV11-2 to TRBJ2-5; 7 bases fit TRBD1. Judging by the DNA end, TRBJ2-7 fits better; the J call may be wrong. This CDR3 is 19 amino acids long. The germline V gene encodes CDR1 SGHAT and CDR2 FQNNGV.

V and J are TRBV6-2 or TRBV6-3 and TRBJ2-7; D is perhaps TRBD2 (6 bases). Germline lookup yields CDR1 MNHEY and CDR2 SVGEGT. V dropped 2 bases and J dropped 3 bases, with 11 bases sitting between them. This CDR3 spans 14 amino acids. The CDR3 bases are TGTGCCAGCAGTTACGGTGCGGGGCTCTACGAGCAGTACTTC. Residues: CASSYGAGLYEQYF.

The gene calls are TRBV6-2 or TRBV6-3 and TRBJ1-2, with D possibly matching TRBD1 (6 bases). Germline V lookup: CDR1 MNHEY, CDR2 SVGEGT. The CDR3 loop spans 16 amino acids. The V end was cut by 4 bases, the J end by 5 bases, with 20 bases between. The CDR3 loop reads CASSSGASTPNYGYTF. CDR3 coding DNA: TGTGCCAGCAGTTCAGGGGCCTCGACGCCGAATTATGGCTACACCTTC.

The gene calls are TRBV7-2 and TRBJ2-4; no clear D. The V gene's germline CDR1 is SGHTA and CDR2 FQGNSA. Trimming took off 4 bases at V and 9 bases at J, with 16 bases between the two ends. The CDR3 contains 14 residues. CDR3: CASSSRPNLSIQYF. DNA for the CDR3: TGTGCCAGCAGCTCCAGACCGAACCTGAGCATTCAGTACTTC.

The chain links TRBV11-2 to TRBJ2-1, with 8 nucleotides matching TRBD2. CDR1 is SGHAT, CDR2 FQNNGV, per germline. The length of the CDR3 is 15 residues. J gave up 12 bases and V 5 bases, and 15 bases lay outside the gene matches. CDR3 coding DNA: TGTGCCAGCAGCGCCTGGGCGGGAGGCGACCAGGGGCAGTTCTTC. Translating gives CASSAWAGGDQGQFF.

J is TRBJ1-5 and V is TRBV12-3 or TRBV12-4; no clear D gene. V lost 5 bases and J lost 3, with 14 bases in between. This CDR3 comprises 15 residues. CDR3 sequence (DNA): TGTGCCAGCAGTCCTCCTGACCCCCACAATCAGCCCCAGCATTTT. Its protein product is CASSPPDPHNQPQHF.

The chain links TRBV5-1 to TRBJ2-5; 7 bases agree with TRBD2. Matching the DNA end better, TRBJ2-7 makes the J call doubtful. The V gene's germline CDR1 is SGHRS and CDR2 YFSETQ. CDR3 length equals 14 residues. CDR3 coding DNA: TGCGCCAGCAGCTTGGGTCTACCGGGAGGCGAGCAGTACTTC. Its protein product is CASSLGLPGGEQYF.

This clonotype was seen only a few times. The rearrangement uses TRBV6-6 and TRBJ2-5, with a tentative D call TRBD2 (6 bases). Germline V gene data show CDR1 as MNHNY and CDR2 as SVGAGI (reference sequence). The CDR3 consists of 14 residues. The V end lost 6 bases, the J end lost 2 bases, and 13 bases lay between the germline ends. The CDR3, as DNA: TGTGCCAGCAGACGGGGACTTACGCAAGAGACCCAGTACTTC. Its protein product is CASRRGLTQETQYF.

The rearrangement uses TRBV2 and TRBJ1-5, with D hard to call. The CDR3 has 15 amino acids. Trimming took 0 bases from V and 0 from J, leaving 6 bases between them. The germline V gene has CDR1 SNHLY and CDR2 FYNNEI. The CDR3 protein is CASSEARSSNQPQHF. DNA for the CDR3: TGTGCCAGCAGTGAAGCCCGAAGTAGCAATCAGCCCCAGCATTTT.

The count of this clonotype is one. CDR3 amino acids: CASSPTSRSSRLNNEQFF. CDR3 coding DNA: TGTGCCAGCAGCCCAACCTCACGGAGCTCGCGACTTAACAATGAGCAGTTCTTC. The V and J genes are TRBV7-9 and TRBJ2-1; no clear D gene. Per the germline V gene, CDR1 is SEHNR and CDR2 is FQNEAQ (reference sequence). The CDR3 consists of 18 residues. The V end lost 5 bases, the J end lost 5 bases, and 25 bases lay between the germline ends.

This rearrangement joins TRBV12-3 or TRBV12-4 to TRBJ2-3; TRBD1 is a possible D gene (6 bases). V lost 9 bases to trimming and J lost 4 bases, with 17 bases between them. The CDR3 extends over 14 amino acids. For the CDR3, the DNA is TGTGCCAGTAGTAGACGGGACACCTCAGATACGCAGTATTTT. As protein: CASSRRDTSDTQYF.

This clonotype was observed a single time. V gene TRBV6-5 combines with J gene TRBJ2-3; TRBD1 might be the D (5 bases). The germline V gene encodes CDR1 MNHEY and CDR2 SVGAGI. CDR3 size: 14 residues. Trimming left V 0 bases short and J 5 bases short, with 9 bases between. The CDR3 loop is CASSYSPGLDTQYF. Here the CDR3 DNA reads TGTGCCAGCAGTTACTCGCCAGGGCTAGATACGCAGTATTTT.

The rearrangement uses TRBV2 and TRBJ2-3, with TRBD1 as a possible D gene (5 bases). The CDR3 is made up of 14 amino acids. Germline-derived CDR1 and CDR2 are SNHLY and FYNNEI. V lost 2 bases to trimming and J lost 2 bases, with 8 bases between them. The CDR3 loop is CASSEWGTTDTQYF. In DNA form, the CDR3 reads TGTGCCAGCAGTGAATGGGGCACCACAGATACGCAGTATTTT.

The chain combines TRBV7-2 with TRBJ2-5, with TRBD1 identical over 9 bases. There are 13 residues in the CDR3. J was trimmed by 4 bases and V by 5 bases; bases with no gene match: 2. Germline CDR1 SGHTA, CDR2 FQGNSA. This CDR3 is CASSEGQGETQYF. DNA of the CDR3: TGTGCCAGCAGCGAGGGACAGGGAGAGACCCAGTACTTC. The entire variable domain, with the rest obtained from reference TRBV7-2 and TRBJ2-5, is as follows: GAGVSQSPSNKVTEKGKDVELRCDPISGHTALYWYRQSLGQGLEFLIYFQGNSAPDKSGLPSDRFSAERTGGSVSTLTIQRTQQEDSAVYLCASSEGQGETQYFGPGTRLLVL.

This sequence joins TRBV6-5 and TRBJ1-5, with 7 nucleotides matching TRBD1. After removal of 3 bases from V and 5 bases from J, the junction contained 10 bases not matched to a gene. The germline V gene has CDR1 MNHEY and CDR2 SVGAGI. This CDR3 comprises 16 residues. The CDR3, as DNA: TGTGCCAGCAGTTATAAGGCAGGGGGGGGTCATCAGCCCCAGCATTTT. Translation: CASSYKAGGGHQPQHF.

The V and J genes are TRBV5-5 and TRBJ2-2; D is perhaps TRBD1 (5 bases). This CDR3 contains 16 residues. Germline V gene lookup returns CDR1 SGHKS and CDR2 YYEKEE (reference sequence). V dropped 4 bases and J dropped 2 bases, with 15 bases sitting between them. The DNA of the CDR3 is TGTGCCAGCAGCCTTGGCTTTAGGGGAAACACCGGGGAGCTGTTTTTT. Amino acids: CASSLGFRGNTGELFF.